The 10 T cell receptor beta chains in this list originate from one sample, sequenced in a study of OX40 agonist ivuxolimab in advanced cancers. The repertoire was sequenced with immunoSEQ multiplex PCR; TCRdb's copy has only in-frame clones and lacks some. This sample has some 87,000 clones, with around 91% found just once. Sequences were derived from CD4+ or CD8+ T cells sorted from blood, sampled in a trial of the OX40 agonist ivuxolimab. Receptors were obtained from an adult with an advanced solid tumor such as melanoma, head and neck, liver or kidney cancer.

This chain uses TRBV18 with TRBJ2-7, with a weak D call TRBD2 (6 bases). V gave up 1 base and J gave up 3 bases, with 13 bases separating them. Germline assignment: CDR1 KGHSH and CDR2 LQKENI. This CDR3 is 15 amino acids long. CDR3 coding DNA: TGTGCCAGCTCACCACGAGGCGGGGTGAACTACGAGCAGTACTTC. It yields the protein CASSPRGGVNYEQYF.

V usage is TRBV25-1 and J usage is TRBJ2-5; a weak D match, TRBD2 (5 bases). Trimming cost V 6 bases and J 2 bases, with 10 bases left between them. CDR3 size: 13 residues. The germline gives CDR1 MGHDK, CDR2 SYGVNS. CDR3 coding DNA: TGTGCCAGCAGGGGCGGGCGACAAGAGACCCAGTACTTC. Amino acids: CASRGGRQETQYF.

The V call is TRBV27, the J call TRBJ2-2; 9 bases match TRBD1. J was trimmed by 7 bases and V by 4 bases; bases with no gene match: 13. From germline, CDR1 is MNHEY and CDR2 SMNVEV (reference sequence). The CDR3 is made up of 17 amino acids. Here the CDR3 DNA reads TGTGCCAGCAGTTACAGACCGGGACAGGGAGCCTTCGGGGAGCTGTTTTTT. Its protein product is CASSYRPGQGAFGELFF.

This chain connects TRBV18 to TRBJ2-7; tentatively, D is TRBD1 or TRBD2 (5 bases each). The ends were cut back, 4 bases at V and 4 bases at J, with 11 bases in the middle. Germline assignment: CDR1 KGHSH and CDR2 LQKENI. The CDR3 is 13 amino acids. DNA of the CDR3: TGTGCCAGCTCACGCGGCAGGGAGTACGAGCAGTACTTC. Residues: CASSRGREYEQYF.

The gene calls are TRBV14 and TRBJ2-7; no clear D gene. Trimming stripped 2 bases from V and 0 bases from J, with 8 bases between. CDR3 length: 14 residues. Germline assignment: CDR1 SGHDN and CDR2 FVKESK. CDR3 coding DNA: TGTGCCAGCAGCCAACGGCAGGTCTCCTACGAGCAGTACTTC. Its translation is CASSQRQVSYEQYF.

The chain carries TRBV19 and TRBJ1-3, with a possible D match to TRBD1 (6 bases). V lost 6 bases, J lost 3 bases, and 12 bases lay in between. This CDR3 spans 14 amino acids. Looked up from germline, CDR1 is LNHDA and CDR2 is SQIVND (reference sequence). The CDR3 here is CASSQHRVGNTIYF. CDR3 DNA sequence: TGTGCCAGTAGCCAACACAGGGTTGGAAACACCATATATTTT.

For the CDR3, the DNA is TGTGCCAGCACGACTCAGGAGGGCCACGAGCAGTACTTC. This encodes CASTTQEGHEQYF. V and J are TRBV7-4 and TRBJ2-7, with D perhaps TRBD2 (6 bases). Germline V lookup: CDR1 SGHVT, CDR2 SQSDAQ. The CDR3 length is 13 residues. Trimming stripped 7 bases from V and 5 bases from J, with 15 bases between.

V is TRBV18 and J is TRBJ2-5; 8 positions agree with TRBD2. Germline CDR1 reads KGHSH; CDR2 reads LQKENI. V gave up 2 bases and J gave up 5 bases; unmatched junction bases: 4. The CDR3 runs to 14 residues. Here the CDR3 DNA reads TGTGCCAGCTCACCAGCGGGAGGCAGGGAGACCCAGTACTTC. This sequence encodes CASSPAGGRETQYF. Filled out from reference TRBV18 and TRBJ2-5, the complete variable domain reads NAGVMQNPRHLVRRRGQEARLRCSPMKGHSHVYWYRQLPEEGLKFMVYLQKENIIDESGMPKERFSAEFPKEGPSILRIQQVVRGDSAAYFCASSPAGGRETQYFGPGTRLLVL.

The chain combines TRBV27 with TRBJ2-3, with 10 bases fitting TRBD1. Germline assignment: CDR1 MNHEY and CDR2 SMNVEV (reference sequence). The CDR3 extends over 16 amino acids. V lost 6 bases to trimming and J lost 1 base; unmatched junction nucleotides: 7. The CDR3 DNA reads TGTGCCAGCAGACTTGGGACAGGGGCGGGCACAGATACGCAGTATTTT. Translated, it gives CASRLGTGAGTDTQYF.

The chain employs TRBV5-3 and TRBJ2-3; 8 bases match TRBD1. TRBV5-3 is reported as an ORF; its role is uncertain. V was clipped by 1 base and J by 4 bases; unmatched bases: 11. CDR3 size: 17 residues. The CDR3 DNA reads TGTGCCAGAAGCTTGAGCCAGGGGGCGAGGTTCGCAGATACGCAGTATTTT. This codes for CARSLSQGARFADTQYF.